Each of the 32 T cell receptor beta chains below was sequenced from the same sample in a study of early T cells in non-severe SARS-CoV-2 infection. TCRdb re-called the 5' RACE reads with MiXCR, one entry per CDR3 protein. The sample has about 60,000 distinct CDR3 sequences; around 6% are singletons. Sequenced material: whole blood. The receptor set was obtained from an adult who was a healthcare worker with PCR-confirmed SARS-CoV-2 infection or an uninfected control (not recorded which).

This clonotype has a count of ten or more. This sequence joins TRBV5-1 and TRBJ1-1; D is unresolved. This CDR3 has 14 residues. The V end lost 0 bases, the J end lost 1 base, and 7 bases lay between the germline ends. CDR1 and CDR2 (germline): SGHRS, YFSETQ. In DNA, the CDR3 is TGCGCCAGCAGCTTGGGGGCAGGGAACACTGAAGCTTTCTTT. Protein product: CASSLGAGNTEAFF.

This clonotype was counted ten times or more. The V call is TRBV6-5, the J call TRBJ2-7; D perhaps matches TRBD1 (5 bases). The CDR3 is made up of 14 amino acids. Germline V CDR1 and CDR2: MNHEY, SVGAGI. V was clipped by 6 bases and J by 0 bases, with 12 bases between them. The CDR3 region has the DNA TGTGCCAGCAGGCCGGTCGACAGCTCCTACGAGCAGTACTTC. Translation: CASRPVDSSYEQYF.

The sample holds many counts of this clonotype. This chain links TRBV12-3 or TRBV12-4 with TRBJ1-2; D is perhaps TRBD1 (5 bases). The CDR3 covers 14 residues. The V end lost 5 bases, the J end lost 4 bases, and 14 bases lay between the germline ends. CDR3 loop: CASSPAGTGYGYTF. As DNA, the CDR3 is TGTGCCAGCAGTCCCGCCGGGACCGGCTATGGCTACACCTTC.

At least ten counts were recorded for this clonotype. The V and J genes are TRBV2 and TRBJ2-3, with D possibly matching TRBD1 (6 bases). Looked up from germline, CDR1 is SNHLY and CDR2 is FYNNEI. The CDR3 totals 15 residues. Trimming cost V 5 bases and J 1 base, with 13 bases left between them. As DNA, the CDR3 is TGTGCCAGCAGTCTAACAGGGTCCCGCACAGATACGCAGTATTTT. It codes for CASSLTGSRTDTQYF.

At least ten counts were recorded for this clonotype. CDR3 residues: CASSQLWGEKLFF. CDR3 nucleotide sequence: TGTGCCAGCAGCCAGCTGTGGGGGGAAAAACTGTTTTTT. The genes are TRBV3-1 and TRBJ1-4; possible D gene TRBD1, 5 bases. CDR1 LGHDT and CDR2 YNNKEL come from the germline V gene (reference sequence). Trimming removed 3 bases at V and 8 bases at J, with 10 bases between. The CDR3 is made up of 13 amino acids.

J is TRBJ2-4 and V is TRBV20-1; the D gene could be TRBD1 or TRBD2 (6 bases each). Germline V lookup: CDR1 DFQATT, CDR2 SNEGSKA (reference sequence). The CDR3 runs to 17 residues. Trimming took off 0 bases at V and 1 base at J, with 16 bases between the two ends. CDR3 residues: CSARDIRGQGAKNIQYF. In DNA, the CDR3 is TGCAGTGCTAGAGATATCCGGGGGCAAGGGGCCAAAAACATTCAGTACTTC.

In its sample, this clonotype was seen many times. The chain combines TRBV4-1 with TRBJ2-2, with 8 bases lining up with TRBD1. Germline CDR1 and CDR2: MGHRA and YSYEKL. This CDR3 has 16 residues. Trimming removed 6 bases from V and 2 bases from J; junction bases left unmatched: 8. The CDR3 here is CASSHPGTGNTGELFF. The CDR3, as DNA: TGCGCCAGCAGTCATCCCGGGACAGGCAACACCGGGGAGCTGTTTTTT.

The genes are TRBV12-3 or TRBV12-4 and TRBJ2-7; the match to TRBD1 covers 7 bases. The V gene end was trimmed by 2 bases and the J gene end by 7 bases; junction bases not matched to a gene: 11. The CDR3 is made up of 15 amino acids. The CDR3 region has the DNA TGTGCCAGCAGTTTAACCCGGGACAGCCCGAGGGAGCAGTACTTC. The encoded protein is CASSLTRDSPREQYF.

The table lists this clonotype with many counts. This chain uses TRBV7-8 with TRBJ2-5; 11 bases match TRBD2. Germline CDR1 and CDR2: SGHVS and FQNEAQ. V was pared by 10 bases and J by 4 bases, with 8 bases of the junction left unmatched. The CDR3 runs 14 residues. CDR3: CATQRLAGIETQYF. The CDR3 DNA is TGTGCCACCCAGAGACTAGCGGGGATAGAGACCCAGTACTTC.

The chain links TRBV20-1 to TRBJ2-7; D perhaps matches TRBD2 (6 bases). Trimming left V 0 bases short and J 2 bases short, with 23 bases between. This CDR3 has 18 residues. Germline V gene data show CDR1 as DFQATT and CDR2 as SNEGSKA (reference sequence). Here the CDR3 reads CSAREPHPRLVGAYEQYF. CDR3 sequence (DNA): TGCAGTGCTAGAGAGCCCCACCCCCGACTAGTAGGCGCCTACGAGCAGTACTTC.

There are many counts of this clonotype. The rearrangement links TRBV4-3 to TRBJ1-5, with D perhaps matching TRBD1 (5 bases). V lost 4 bases and J lost 1, with 11 bases in between. The CDR3 is 15 amino acids. Germline V gives CDR1 LGHNA, CDR2 YSLEER. The CDR3 nucleotides are TGCGCCAGCAGCCGGGACGCCTTAAGCAATCAGCCCCAGCATTTT. Translation: CASSRDALSNQPQHF.

The CDR3 is CASSPPWRDTQYF. In DNA, the CDR3 is TGTGCCAGCAGTCCGCCGTGGCGAGATACGCAGTATTTT. The chain is built from TRBV12-3 or TRBV12-4 and TRBJ2-3; D is undetermined. Trimming stripped 5 bases from V and 5 bases from J, with 11 bases between. The CDR3 runs 13 residues.

This clonotype was found many times. The gene calls are TRBV5-5 and TRBJ2-6; D uncertain. CDR1 and CDR2 (germline): SGHKS, YYEKEE (reference sequence). V gave up 6 bases and J gave up 1 base, with 20 bases separating them. The CDR3 has 18 amino acids. CDR3 sequence: CASIGPPGSLSGANVLTF. The CDR3 DNA reads as TGTGCCAGCATCGGTCCCCCTGGCAGCCTGTCTGGGGCCAACGTCCTGACTTTC.

This clonotype occurred many times. The chain joins TRBV30 to TRBJ1-3; no clear D gene. This CDR3 is 13 amino acids long. Germline V gene sequence: CDR1 GTSNPN, CDR2 SVGIG (reference sequence). V was trimmed by 0 bases and J by 2 bases, leaving 5 bases between them. The CDR3 DNA reads as TGTGCCTGGAGTGTGGCCGCTGGAAACACCATATATTTT. The encoded protein is CAWSVAAGNTIYF.

This clonotype was seen repeatedly, ten times or more. This chain connects TRBV10-2 to TRBJ2-7; D tentatively fits TRBD1 or TRBD2 (5 bases each). Trimming pared 2 bases from V and 7 bases from J, leaving 9 bases between. Germline V gene data show CDR1 as WSHSY and CDR2 as SAAADI. CDR3 length equals 12 residues. In nucleotides, the CDR3 is TGCGCCAGCAGTGAGGCCGGGGCGGAGCAGTACTTC. It encodes CASSEAGAEQYF.

The chain combines TRBV7-6 with TRBJ2-7; possibly TRBD1 or TRBD2 for D (5 bases each). The CDR3 spans 14 residues. Germline V gives CDR1 SGHVS, CDR2 FNYEAQ. Trimming removed 5 bases at V and 5 bases at J, with 16 bases between. CDR3 nucleotides: TGTGCCAGCAGCGTGAAGGGACCTCTAGACGAGCAGTACTTC. Translated: CASSVKGPLDEQYF.

In DNA, the CDR3 is TGTGCCAGCAGTTTACGGGGCCCAGTTTCTCCGATCGGCACTGAAGCTTTCTTT. Residues: CASSLRGPVSPIGTEAFF. The V and J genes are TRBV6-2 or TRBV6-3 and TRBJ1-1; a possible D gene is TRBD1 (5 bases). Per germline, CDR1 MNHEY and CDR2 SVGEGT. This CDR3 is 18 amino acids long. V was pared by 4 bases and J by 4 bases, with 25 bases between.

The sample holds many counts of this clonotype. This chain connects TRBV15 to TRBJ2-7, with 7 bases that match TRBD1. This CDR3 has 17 residues. Germline lookup yields CDR1 LNHNV and CDR2 YYDKDF (reference sequence). Germline trimming cut 2 bases from V and 2 bases from J; bases unmatched to any gene: 12. The CDR3 DNA follows: TGTGCCACCAGCAGACGTGCCGGACAGGTGGTAGCCTACGAGCAGTACTTC. It is translated as CATSRRAGQVVAYEQYF. The full variable domain, rest sourced from reference TRBV15 and TRBJ2-7, is DAMVIQNPRYQVTQFGKPVTLSCSQTLNHNVMYWYQQKSSQAPKLLFHYYDKDFNNEADTPDNFQSRRPNTSFCFLDIRSPGLGDTAMYLCATSRRAGQVVAYEQYFGPGTRLTVT.

The chain is built from TRBV7-9 and TRBJ2-1; D is possibly TRBD1 or TRBD2 (5 bases each). The CDR3 has 14 amino acids. Per germline, CDR1 SEHNR and CDR2 FQNEAQ (reference sequence). Deletions cut 4 bases from V and 12 bases from J, with 19 bases between. In DNA, the CDR3 is TGTGCCAGCAGCTGGGGACGGGCCGATCGTGGGCAGTTCTTC. Its protein is CASSWGRADRGQFF.

This clonotype was picked up many times. V usage is TRBV12-3 or TRBV12-4 and J usage is TRBJ1-3; a weak D match, TRBD1 (5 bases). V lost 4 bases to trimming and J lost 6 bases, with 16 bases between them. The CDR3 covers 15 residues. In nucleotides, the CDR3 is TGTGCCAGCAGTTGGATGGCAGGGTGGGAAAACACCATATATTTT. The encoded protein is CASSWMAGWENTIYF.

This clonotype appeared a few times. This chain joins TRBV6-5 and TRBJ1-1; tentative D call: TRBD1 (5 bases). CDR1 is MNHEY, CDR2 SVGAGI, per germline. V gave up 8 bases and J gave up 9 bases, with 19 bases separating them. The CDR3 is made up of 13 amino acids. CDR3 region: CASRGGGLLKAFF. The CDR3 coding sequence is TGTGCCAGCCGCGGGGGGGGACTCCTGAAAGCTTTCTTT.

This clonotype was picked up many times. At one end the junction does not follow the germline gene, possibly because of a read error. CDR3 in amino acids: CASSHSGGGAANTGELFF. The CDR3, as DNA: TGTGCCAGCAGTCACTCCGGAGGGGGGGCTGCGAACACCGGGGAGCTGTTTTTT. The chain has TRBV6-5 and TRBJ2-2; a weak D match, TRBD2 (7 bases). The CDR3 has 18 residues. CDR1 and CDR2 (germline): MNHEY, SVGAGI.

This clonotype has just a few counts. The V gene is TRBV3-1, the J gene TRBJ2-5; weak D call: TRBD1 (5 bases). The CDR3 is made up of 15 amino acids. V shed 1 base and J shed 0 bases, with 9 bases lying between them. Germline V gene data show CDR1 as LGHDT and CDR2 as YNNKEL (reference sequence). The CDR3 here is CASSQGGAYQETQYF. For the CDR3, the DNA is TGTGCCAGCAGCCAAGGGGGCGCATACCAAGAGACCCAGTACTTC.

The chain has TRBV7-3 and TRBJ2-2; D not resolved. Germline loops: CDR1 SGHTA, CDR2 FQGTGA. V was pared by 3 bases and J by 6 bases, with 8 bases between. The CDR3 sequence is 13 residues long. The CDR3 reads CASSFTGSGELFF. DNA of the CDR3: TGTGCCAGCAGCTTTACGGGTTCCGGGGAGCTGTTTTTT.

This rearrangement joins TRBV5-6 to TRBJ2-5; 7 bases are a match to TRBD2. Germline-derived CDR1 and CDR2 are SGHDT and YYEEEE. This CDR3 comprises 14 residues. The V segment lost 0 bases and the J segment 4 bases; nucleotides outside the gene matches: 3. The CDR3 DNA is TGTGCCAGCAGCTTGGTGTCTAGCGGAGAGACCCAGTACTTC. Protein: CASSLVSSGETQYF.

This clonotype has at least ten counts. The chain joins TRBV18 to TRBJ1-5, with no clear D. Germline V lookup: CDR1 KGHSH, CDR2 LQKENI. The CDR3 runs 14 residues. V gave up 3 bases and J gave up 2 bases, with 8 bases separating them. CDR3 in amino acids: CASSPDRRNQPQHF. DNA for the CDR3: TGTGCCAGCTCACCTGACCGCCGCAATCAGCCCCAGCATTTT.

This clonotype has ten or more counts. The rearrangement links TRBV7-9 to TRBJ1-2, with D perhaps matching TRBD1 (5 bases). V was shortened by 5 bases and J by 8 bases, with 24 bases between the two germline ends. The CDR3 is made up of 16 amino acids. Germline V gives CDR1 SEHNR, CDR2 FQNEAQ (reference sequence). The CDR3 DNA is TGTGCCAGCAGCCCAGGGACCCAATCCTCCCGCGAGGGCTACACCTTC. Its translation: CASSPGTQSSREGYTF.

This clonotype has only one observation. A much more abundant neighbour one base away suggests this may be a read error. J is TRBJ2-3 and V is TRBV12-3 or TRBV12-4; 13 nucleotides agree with TRBD2. Trimming removed 6 bases from V and 4 bases from J; junction bases left unmatched: 10. The CDR3 sequence is 17 residues long. The CDR3 DNA follows: TGTGCCAGCAGACCCGGACTAGCGGGGGCTAGCTCAGATACGCAGTATTTT. Residues: CASRPGLAGASSDTQYF.

The chain employs TRBV4-1 and TRBJ1-2; D is undetermined. This CDR3 region has 15 residues. The ends were cut back, 0 bases at V and 10 bases at J, with 18 bases in the middle. Germline CDR1 MGHRA, CDR2 YSYEKL. The CDR3 DNA follows: TGCGCCAGCAGCCAAGATCCAGCGGGAAGCTTCCACTACACCTTC. Translating it yields CASSQDPAGSFHYTF.

This clonotype was seen repeatedly, ten times or more. J is TRBJ2-5 and V is TRBV11-2; TRBD2 agrees at 7 bases. Germline-derived CDR1 and CDR2 are SGHAT and FQNNGV. The CDR3 consists of 16 residues. Trimming took 0 bases from V and 0 from J; bases not matched to a gene: 4. This CDR3 reads CASSLDGTTNQETQYF. In DNA form, the CDR3 reads TGTGCCAGCAGCTTAGATGGGACTACCAACCAAGAGACCCAGTACTTC.

This clonotype was counted many times. V and J are TRBV13 and TRBJ2-1; D is ambiguous. The V gene lost 5 bases and the J gene lost 9 bases, with 11 bases spanning the gap. Germline loops: CDR1 PRHDT, CDR2 FYEKMQ (reference sequence). The CDR3 consists of 12 residues. CDR3 in amino acids: CASSPDETEQFF. In nucleotides, the CDR3 is TGTGCCAGCAGCCCCGATGAGACTGAGCAGTTCTTC.

This clonotype was seen only a few times. The chain joins TRBV27 to TRBJ1-1; unclear D gene. V shed 0 bases and J shed 7 bases, with 9 bases lying between them. Germline V CDR1 and CDR2: MNHEY, SMNVEV (reference sequence). The CDR3 spans 13 residues. The CDR3 bases are TGTGCCAGCAGTTTATCTGTCACAGATGAAGCTTTCTTT. This encodes CASSLSVTDEAFF.